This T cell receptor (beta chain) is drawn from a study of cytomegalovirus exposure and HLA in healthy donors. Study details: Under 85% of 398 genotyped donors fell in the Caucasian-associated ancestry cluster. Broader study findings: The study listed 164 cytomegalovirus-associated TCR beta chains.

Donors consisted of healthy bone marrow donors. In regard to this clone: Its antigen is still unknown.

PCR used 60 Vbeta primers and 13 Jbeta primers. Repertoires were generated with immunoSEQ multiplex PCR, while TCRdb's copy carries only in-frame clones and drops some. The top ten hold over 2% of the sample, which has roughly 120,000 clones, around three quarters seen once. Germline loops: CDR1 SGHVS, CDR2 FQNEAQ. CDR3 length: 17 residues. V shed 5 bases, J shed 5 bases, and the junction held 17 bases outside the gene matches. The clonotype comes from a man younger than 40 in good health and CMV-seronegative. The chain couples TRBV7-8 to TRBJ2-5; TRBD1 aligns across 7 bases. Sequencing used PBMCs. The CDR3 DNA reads TGTGCCAGCAGCCCTACAGGTAAGGGGGCATCCGACGAGACCCAGTACTTC. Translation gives CASSPTGKGASDETQYF.